Given below is one T cell receptor beta chain in context. The target antigen is unknown. This entry is derived from a study of cytomegalovirus exposure and HLA in healthy donors. 13 Jbeta primers and 60 Vbeta primers were used for the PCR. Sequencing was performed with immunoSEQ multiplex PCR; in TCRdb, only in-frame clones are kept and a portion is missing. The data hold roughly 190,000 clones, with over 75% observed a single time. Findings and caveats of the study: Accurate HLA-A and HLA-B prediction from TCR beta sequences was reported for most subjects.

The TCR sequence derives from a man aged 18 to 29 in good health and CMV-seronegative. Sequenced sample: PBMCs.

The CDR3 loop is CASGTGLYNEQFF. DNA for the CDR3: TGTGCCAGCGGGACAGGGTTGTATAATGAGCAGTTCTTC. The chain uses TRBV19 and TRBJ2-1; 9 positions match TRBD1. Germline V lookup: CDR1 LNHDA, CDR2 SQIVND (reference sequence). The CDR3 runs to 13 residues. The trim removed 9 bases at V and 7 bases at J, leaving 7 bases unmatched. Based on the CDR3 plus reference TRBV19 and TRBJ2-1, the full variable domain is DGGITQSPKYLFRKEGQNVTLSCEQNLNHDAMYWYRQDPGQGLRLIYYSQIVNDFQKGDIAEGYSVSREKKESFPLTVTSAQKNPTAFYLCASGTGLYNEQFFGPGTRLTVL.